This T cell receptor (beta chain) was identified in a study of graft-versus-host responses after intestinal transplantation. Study-level results: Some patients had graft-donor T cell macrochimerism, and their allografts showed high graft-versus-host to host-versus-graft clonal ratios. Some GvH clones appeared in ileal mucosa or blood before recipient bone marrow.

Here immunoSEQ multiplex PCR was the method, and the copy in TCRdb shows in-frame clones only, minus some. This sample yields tens of thousands of clones, of which about 80% are seen a single time; roughly 19% belongs to the top ten. On this clone: Its antigen is still unknown.

The germline V gene has CDR1 LNHDA and CDR2 SQIVND (reference sequence). V was trimmed by 4 bases and J by 1 base, leaving 11 bases between them. The CDR3 length is 14 residues. Here the sequenced sample was unstimulated CD8+ T cells sorted from spleen or lymph node cells, taken before intestinal transplant. The chain combines TRBV19 with TRBJ2-7; D is possibly TRBD2 (5 bases). The receptor was derived from a human donor who received an intestinal transplant. The CDR3 loop reads CASSRGDSSYEQYF. CDR3 nucleotides: TGTGCCAGTAGTAGGGGAGACTCTTCCTACGAGCAGTACTTC.